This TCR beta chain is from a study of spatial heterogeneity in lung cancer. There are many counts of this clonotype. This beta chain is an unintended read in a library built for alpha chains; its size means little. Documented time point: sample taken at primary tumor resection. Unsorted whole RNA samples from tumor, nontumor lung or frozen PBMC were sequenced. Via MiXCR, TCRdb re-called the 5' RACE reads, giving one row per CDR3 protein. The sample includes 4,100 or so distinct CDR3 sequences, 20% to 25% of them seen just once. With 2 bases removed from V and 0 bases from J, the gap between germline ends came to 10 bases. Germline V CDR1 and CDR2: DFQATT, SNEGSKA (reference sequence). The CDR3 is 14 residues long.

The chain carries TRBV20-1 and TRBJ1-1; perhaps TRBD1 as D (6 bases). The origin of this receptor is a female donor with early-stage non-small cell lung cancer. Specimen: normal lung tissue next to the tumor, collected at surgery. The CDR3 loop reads CSARRGQMNTEAFF. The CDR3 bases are TGCAGTGCTAGACGGGGGCAGATGAACACTGAAGCTTTCTTT.